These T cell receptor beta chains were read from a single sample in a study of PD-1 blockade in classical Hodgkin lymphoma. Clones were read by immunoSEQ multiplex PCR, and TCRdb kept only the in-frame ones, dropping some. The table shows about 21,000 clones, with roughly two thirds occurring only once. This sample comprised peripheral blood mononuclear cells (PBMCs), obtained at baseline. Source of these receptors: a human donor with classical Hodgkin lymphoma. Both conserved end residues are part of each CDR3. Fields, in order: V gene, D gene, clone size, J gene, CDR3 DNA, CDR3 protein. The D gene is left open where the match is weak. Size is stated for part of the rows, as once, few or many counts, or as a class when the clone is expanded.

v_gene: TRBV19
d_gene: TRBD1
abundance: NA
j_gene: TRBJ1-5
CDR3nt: TGTGCCAGTAAGGGACAGACTAGCAATCAGCCCCAGCATTTT
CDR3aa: CASKGQTSNQPQHF

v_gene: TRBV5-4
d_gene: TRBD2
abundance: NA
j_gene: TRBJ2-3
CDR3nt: TGTGCCAGCAGAAGGACTAGCGGGGGGGGAGATACGCAGTATTTT
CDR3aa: CASRRTSGGGDTQYF

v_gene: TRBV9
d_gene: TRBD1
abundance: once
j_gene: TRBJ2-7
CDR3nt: TGTGCCAGCAGCACCCGACAGGGCAACGAGCAGTACTTC
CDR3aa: CASSTRQGNEQYF

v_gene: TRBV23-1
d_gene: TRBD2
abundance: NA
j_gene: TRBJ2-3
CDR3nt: TGCGCCAGCAGTCAACCCCGTCCCGGGGGGGGCACAGATACGCAGTATTTT
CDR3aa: CASSQPRPGGGTDTQYF

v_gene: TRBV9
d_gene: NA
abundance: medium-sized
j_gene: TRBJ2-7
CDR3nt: TGTGCCAGCAGCGTAGACCTAGGGAGCCGCTACGAGCAGTACTTC
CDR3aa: CASSVDLGSRYEQYF

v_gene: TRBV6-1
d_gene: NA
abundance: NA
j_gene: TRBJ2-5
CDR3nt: TGTGCCAGCAGTGAGGGACTGTTACAAGAGACCCAGTACTTC
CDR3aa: CASSEGLLQETQYF

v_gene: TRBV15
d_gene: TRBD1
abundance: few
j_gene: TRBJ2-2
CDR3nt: TGTGCCACCAGCAGAGATCGAGACAGGGGGCGAACCGGGGAGCTGTTTTTT
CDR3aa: CATSRDRDRGRTGELFF

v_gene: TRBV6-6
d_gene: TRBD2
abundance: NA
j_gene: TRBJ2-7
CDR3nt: TGTGCCAGCAGTTACTTGCCTAGCGGGAAAGGCGAGCAGTACTTC
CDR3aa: CASSYLPSGKGEQYF

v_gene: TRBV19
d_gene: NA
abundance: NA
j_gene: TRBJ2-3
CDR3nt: TGTGCCAGTAGTATATCTGGGATTCGATCAGATACGCAGTATTTT
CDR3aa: CASSISGIRSDTQYF

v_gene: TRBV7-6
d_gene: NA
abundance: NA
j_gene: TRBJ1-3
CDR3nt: TGTGCCAGCAGCTCCCTCTCTGGAAACACCATATATTTT
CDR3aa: CASSSLSGNTIYF

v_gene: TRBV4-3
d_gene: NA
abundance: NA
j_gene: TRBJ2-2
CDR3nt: TGCGCCAGCAGCCAAGAAGGCGGGGTTAGGCCAACCGGGGAGCTGTTTTTT
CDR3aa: CASSQEGGVRPTGELFF

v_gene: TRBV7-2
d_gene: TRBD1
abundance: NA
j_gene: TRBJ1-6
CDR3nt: TGTGCCAGCAGCTTGGGGACAGGGAATTCACCCCTCCACTTT
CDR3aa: CASSLGTGNSPLHF

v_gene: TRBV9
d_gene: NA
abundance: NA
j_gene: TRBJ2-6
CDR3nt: TGTGCCAGCACCTTCGGGTTAGGAGCAGCTGGGGCCAACGTCCTGACTTTC
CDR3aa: CASTFGLGAAGANVLTF

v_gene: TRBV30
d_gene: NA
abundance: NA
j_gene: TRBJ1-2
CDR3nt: TGTGCCTGGAGTACGGACAGATATGGCTACACCTTC
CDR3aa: CAWSTDRYGYTF

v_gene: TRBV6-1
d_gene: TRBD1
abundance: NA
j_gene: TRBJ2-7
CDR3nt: TGTGCCAGCAGTTTGGGACAGGGACTCTCCGAGCAGTACTTC
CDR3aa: CASSLGQGLSEQYF

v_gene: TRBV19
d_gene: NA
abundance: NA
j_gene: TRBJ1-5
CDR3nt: TGTGCCAGTAGTAGGGCAGGGGCGTTTACGGAGCCCCAGCATTTT
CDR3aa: CASSRAGAFTEPQHF

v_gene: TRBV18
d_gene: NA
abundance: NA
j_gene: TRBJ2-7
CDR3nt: TGTGCCAGCTCACCCCCGGGAGTTTTGAGTTACGAGCAGTACTTC
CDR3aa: CASSPPGVLSYEQYF

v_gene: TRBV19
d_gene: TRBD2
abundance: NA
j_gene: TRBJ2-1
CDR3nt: TGTGCCAGTAGTTCCAGGACTAGCGGGCCTTGGTACAATGAGCAGTTCTTC
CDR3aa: CASSSRTSGPWYNEQFF

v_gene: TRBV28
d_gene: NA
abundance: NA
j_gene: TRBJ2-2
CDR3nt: TGTGCCAGCAGTTTATGGGGCGGGGAGCTGTTTTTT
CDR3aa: CASSLWGGELFF

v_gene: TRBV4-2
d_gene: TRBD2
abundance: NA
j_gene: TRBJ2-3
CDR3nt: TGTGCCAGCAGCCAAGTGTCTAGCGGGTCCACAGATACGCAGTATTTT
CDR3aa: CASSQVSSGSTDTQYF

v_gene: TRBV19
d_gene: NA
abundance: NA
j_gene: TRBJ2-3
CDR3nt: TGTGCCAGTAGTATAGGTGACAGGATCACAGATACGCAGTATTTT
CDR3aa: CASSIGDRITDTQYF

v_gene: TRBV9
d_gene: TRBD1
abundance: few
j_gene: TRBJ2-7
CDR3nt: TGTGCCAGCAGCGCCAGTCCATCCCCGACAGGGTCCGAGCAGTACTTC
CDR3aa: CASSASPSPTGSEQYF

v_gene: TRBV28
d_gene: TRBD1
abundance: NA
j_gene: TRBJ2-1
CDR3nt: TGTGGCAGCAGTTTACTCCCTGGGACAGGGCTGACTGAGCAGTTCTTC
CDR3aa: CGSSLLPGTGLTEQFF

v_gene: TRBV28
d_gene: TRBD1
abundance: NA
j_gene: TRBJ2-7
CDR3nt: TGTGCCAGCAGTTACGACCCCAATAAAGCCGGGACAGGGTATGCCGAGCAGTACTTC
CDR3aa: CASSYDPNKAGTGYAEQYF

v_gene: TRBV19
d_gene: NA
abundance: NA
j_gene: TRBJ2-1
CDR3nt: TGTGCCAGTAGTATAATCGGCGGAATACAGATTAATGAGCAGTTCTTC
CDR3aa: CASSIIGGIQINEQFF

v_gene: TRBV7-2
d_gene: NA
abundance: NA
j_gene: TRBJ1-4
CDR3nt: TGTGCCAGCAGCTGGCAGGGAACAACTAATGAAAAACTGTTTTTT
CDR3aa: CASSWQGTTNEKLFF

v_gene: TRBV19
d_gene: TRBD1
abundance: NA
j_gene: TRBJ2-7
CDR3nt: TGTGCCAGTAGCCGGGACAGGGGATCCTACGAGCAGTACTTC
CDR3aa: CASSRDRGSYEQYF

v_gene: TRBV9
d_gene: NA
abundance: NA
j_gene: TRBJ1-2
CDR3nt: TGTGCCAGCAGCGGCCCTCGGGGAGAGGACTATGGCTACACCTTC
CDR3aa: CASSGPRGEDYGYTF

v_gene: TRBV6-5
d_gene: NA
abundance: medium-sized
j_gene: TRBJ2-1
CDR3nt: TGTGCCAGCAGTTACTATGGTAGGAACAATGAGCAGTTCTTC
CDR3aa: CASSYYGRNNEQFF

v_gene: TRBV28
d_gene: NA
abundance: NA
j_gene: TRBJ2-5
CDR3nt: TGTGCCAGCACCGATCCTTTCCGAGGGACCCAGTACTTC
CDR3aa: CASTDPFRGTQYF

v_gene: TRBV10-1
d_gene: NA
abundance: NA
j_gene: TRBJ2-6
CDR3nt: TGCGCCAGCAGTGCCCGGCGCTATAGCTCTGGGGCCAACGTCCTGACTTTC
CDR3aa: CASSARRYSSGANVLTF

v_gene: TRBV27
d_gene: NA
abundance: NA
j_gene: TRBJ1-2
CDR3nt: TGTGCCAGCAGTTTTACCCCACGGGGGGCGCAGAAGAATGGCTACACCTTC
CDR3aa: CASSFTPRGAQKNGYTF

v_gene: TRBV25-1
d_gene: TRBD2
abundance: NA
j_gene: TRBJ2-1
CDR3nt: TGTGCCAGCAGCTCTAGAGCGGGAGGAGGCAATGAGCAGTTCTTC
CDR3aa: CASSSRAGGGNEQFF

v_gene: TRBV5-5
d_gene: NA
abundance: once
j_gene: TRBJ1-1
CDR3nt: TGTGCCAGCAGCTTTGTTCCGTTGAACACTGAAGCTTTCTTT
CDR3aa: CASSFVPLNTEAFF

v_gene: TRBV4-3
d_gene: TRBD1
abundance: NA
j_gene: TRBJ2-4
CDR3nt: TGCGCCAGCAGCCAATCTAAAACAGGGGCACAAAACATTCAGTACTTC
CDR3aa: CASSQSKTGAQNIQYF

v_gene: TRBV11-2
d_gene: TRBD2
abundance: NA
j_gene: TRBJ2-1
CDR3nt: TGTGCCAGCAGCTCCCGTGCGGGAGGGCCCAATGAGCAGTTCTTC
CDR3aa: CASSSRAGGPNEQFF

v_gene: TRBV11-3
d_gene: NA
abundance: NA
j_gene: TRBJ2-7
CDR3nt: TGTGCCAGCAGCTCGGAGTTAGAGCAGTACTTC
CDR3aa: CASSSELEQYF

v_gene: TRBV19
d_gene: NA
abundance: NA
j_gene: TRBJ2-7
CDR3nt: TGTGCCAGTAGTATATTAGGGGGTCTCGAGCAGTACTTC
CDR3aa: CASSILGGLEQYF

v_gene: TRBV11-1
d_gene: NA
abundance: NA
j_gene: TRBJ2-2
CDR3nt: TGTGCCAGCAGCTTATATGGGGGCACGAACACCGGGGAGCTGTTTTTT
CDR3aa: CASSLYGGTNTGELFF

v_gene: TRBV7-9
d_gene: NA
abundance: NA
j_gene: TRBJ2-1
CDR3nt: TGTGCCAGCAGCGCCAGGACTGCGTCCTACAATGAGCAGTTCTTC
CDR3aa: CASSARTASYNEQFF

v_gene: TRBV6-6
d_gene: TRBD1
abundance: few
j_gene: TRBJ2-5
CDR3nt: TGTGCCAGCAGTTACGGGACAGGGGTTCAAGAGACCCAGTACTTC
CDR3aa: CASSYGTGVQETQYF

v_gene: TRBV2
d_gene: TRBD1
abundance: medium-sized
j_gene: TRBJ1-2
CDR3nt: TGTGCCAGCAGGTCAACAGGGGGAAGCAGGCATGGCTACACCTTC
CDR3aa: CASRSTGGSRHGYTF

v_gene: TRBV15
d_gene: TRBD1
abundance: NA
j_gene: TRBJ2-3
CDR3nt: TGTGCCACCACACCCGAGGGGGCAGTCACAGATACGCAGTATTTT
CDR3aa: CATTPEGAVTDTQYF

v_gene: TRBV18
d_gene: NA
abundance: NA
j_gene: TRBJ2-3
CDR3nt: TGTGCCAGCTCACCACCGGACGGGAGCACAGATACGCAGTATTTT
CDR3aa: CASSPPDGSTDTQYF

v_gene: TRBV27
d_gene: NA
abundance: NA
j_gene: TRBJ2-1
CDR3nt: TGTGCCAGCCGTCGGGTCAGACGGTCCAATGAGCAGTTCTTC
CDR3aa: CASRRVRRSNEQFF

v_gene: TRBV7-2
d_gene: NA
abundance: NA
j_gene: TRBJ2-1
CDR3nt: TGTGCCAGCAGCTCCACTAAACCAGCTGAGCAGTTCTTC
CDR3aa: CASSSTKPAEQFF

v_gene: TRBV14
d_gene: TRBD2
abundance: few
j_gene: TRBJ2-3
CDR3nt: TGTGCCAGCAGCCAAGATCCGGGGGGTTGGACAGATACGCAGTATTTT
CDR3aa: CASSQDPGGWTDTQYF

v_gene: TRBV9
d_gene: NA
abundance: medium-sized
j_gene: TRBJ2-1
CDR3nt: TGTGCCAGCAGCGCCGGAGGGAGCTCCTACAATGAGCAGTTCTTC
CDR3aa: CASSAGGSSYNEQFF

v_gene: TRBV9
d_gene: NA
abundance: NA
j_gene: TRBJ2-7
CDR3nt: TGTGCCAGCAGCGTAGAGGGGGGCCGCTCCTACGAGCAGTACTTC
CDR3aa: CASSVEGGRSYEQYF

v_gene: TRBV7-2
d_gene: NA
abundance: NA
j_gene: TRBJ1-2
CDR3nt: TGTGCCAGCAGCTTAGCCGTGGGTTATGGCTACACCTTC
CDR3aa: CASSLAVGYGYTF

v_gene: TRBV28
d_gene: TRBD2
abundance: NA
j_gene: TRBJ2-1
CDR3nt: TGTGCCAGCAGTTCCTCCGGGACTAGCCCCTACAATGAGCAGTTCTTC
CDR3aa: CASSSSGTSPYNEQFF

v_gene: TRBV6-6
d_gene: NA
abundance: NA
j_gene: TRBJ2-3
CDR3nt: TGTGCCAGCAGACCCACCGCAGGGTATCCGATTACGCAGTATTTT
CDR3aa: CASRPTAGYPITQYF

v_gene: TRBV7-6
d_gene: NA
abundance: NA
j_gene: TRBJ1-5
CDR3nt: TGTGCCAGCAGCCCTGTCCGGGGCGTTAGTCAGCCCCAGCATTTT
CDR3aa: CASSPVRGVSQPQHF

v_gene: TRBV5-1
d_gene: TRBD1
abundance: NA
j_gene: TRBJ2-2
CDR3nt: TGCGCCAGCAGCACACAGGGGCGCGGGGAGCTGTTTTTT
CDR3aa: CASSTQGRGELFF

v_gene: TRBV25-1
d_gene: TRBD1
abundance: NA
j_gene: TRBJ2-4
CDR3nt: TGTGCCAGCAGTGAGACAGGGGGCTGGAACATTCAGTACTTC
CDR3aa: CASSETGGWNIQYF

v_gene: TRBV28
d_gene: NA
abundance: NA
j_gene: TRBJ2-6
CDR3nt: TGTGCCAGCAGTTTTTTGGGCTTCTCTGGGGCCAACGTCCTGACTTTC
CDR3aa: CASSFLGFSGANVLTF

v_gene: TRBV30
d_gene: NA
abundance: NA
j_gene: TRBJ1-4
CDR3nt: TGTGCCTGGGGCGCTAAGCTTAAGCGGGAGGAAAAACTGTTTTTT
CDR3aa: CAWGAKLKREEKLFF

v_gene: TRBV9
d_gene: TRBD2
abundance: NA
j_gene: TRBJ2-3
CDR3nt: TGTGCCAGCAGCGTACGGGCTAGCGGGGGGGTGACAGATACGCAGTATTTT
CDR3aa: CASSVRASGGVTDTQYF

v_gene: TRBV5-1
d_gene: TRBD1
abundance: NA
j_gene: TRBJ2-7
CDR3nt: TGCGCCAGCAGCGAGACAGGGGTCTACGAGCAGTACTTC
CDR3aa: CASSETGVYEQYF